This TCR beta chain was sequenced for a study of blood T cell repertoires in COVID-19. Study-wide background: In each case, the material was cDNA or gDNA derived from T cells, B-cell-depleted T cells, or PBMCs.

The CDR3 length is 18 residues. The V segment lost 3 bases and the J segment 1 base; nucleotides outside the gene matches: 12. Germline V CDR1 and CDR2: SGDLS, YYNGEE. Only in-frame clones appear in the TCRdb table, and some are missing; sequencing was by immunoSEQ multiplex PCR. The data contain some 99,000 clones, 84% of them singletons. This clonotype originated in a woman between 50 and 59 years old with acute or convalescent COVID-19. Sequencing was done on a sample of peripheral blood. The chain carries TRBV9 and TRBJ1-1; 10 bases map to TRBD1. CDR3 nucleotides: TGTGCCAGCAGCGCACCGGGACAGGGGATAGTTGGGAACACTGAAGCTTTCTTT. Translated, it gives CASSAPGQGIVGNTEAFF.